A single sample gave rise to the 14 T cell receptor beta chains below, sequenced in a study of T cells in Graves' hyperthyroidism and ophthalmopathy. Authors of the study amplified TCR beta CDR3 regions from RNA transcripts. The HTBI primer set drove a first-round RT-PCR of the TCR CDR3. TCRdb recomputed calls from the multiplex PCR reads with MiXCR, one row per CDR3 protein. The sample lists 690,000 or so distinct CDR3 sequences; roughly 20% were seen once. Sequencing used blood. Source of these receptors: a woman aged 45 to 65 with Graves' hyperthyroidism that later progressed to Graves' ophthalmopathy.

This clonotype was seen at least ten times. The V gene is TRBV2, the J gene TRBJ1-1; no definite D call. This CDR3 has 13 amino acids. Germline V gene lookup returns CDR1 SNHLY and CDR2 FYNNEI. Trimming shortened V by 6 bases and J by 10 bases, and 18 bases separated the two germline ends. The CDR3 loop reads CASSQTEALPAFF. CDR3 in DNA: TGTGCCAGCAGCCAAACGGAGGCCCTCCCAGCTTTCTTT.

The J gene is TRBJ1-5, the V gene TRBV2; perhaps TRBD1 as D (5 bases). This CDR3 contains 17 residues. The V gene's germline CDR1 is SNHLY and CDR2 FYNNEI. V dropped 3 bases and J dropped 0 bases, with 15 bases sitting between them. The CDR3 sequence is CASSDKGQFLSNQPQHF. The CDR3 DNA is TGTGCCAGCAGTGACAAAGGACAATTTCTTAGCAATCAGCCCCAGCATTTT.

V is TRBV24-1 and J is TRBJ1-5; D is perhaps TRBD1 (6 bases). CDR3 length equals 22 residues. Germline CDR1 reads KGHDR; CDR2 reads SFDVKD. V lost 1 base and J lost 2, with 29 bases in between. CDR3 sequence (DNA): TGTGCCACCAGTGATTTTGGGGCAGGGGTGGTCACCCAGGAGGGGGGCAATCAGCCCCAGCATTTT. Translated, it gives CATSDFGAGVVTQEGGNQPQHF.

The V call is TRBV28, the J call TRBJ2-7; no firm D call. Between the trimmed V and J ends, which lost 6 bases and 3 bases, there was a span of 15 bases. The CDR3 totals 14 residues. Germline CDR1 reads MDHEN; CDR2 reads SYDVKM. As DNA, the CDR3 is TGTGCCAGCAGCCAAGGCCACACGGACTACGAGCAGTACTTC. It is translated as CASSQGHTDYEQYF.

The table lists this clonotype with many counts. The V gene is TRBV5-1, the J gene TRBJ1-1; 8 nucleotides agree with TRBD1. This CDR3 has 15 residues. The germline V gene encodes CDR1 SGHRS and CDR2 YFSETQ. J gave up 3 bases and V 3 bases, and 7 bases lay outside the gene matches. DNA for the CDR3: TGCGCCAGCAGCTCCTTCCTGACAGGGGACACTGAAGCTTTCTTT. It is translated as CASSSFLTGDTEAFF.

The chain uses TRBV4-1 and TRBJ2-7, with a possible D match to TRBD1 (6 bases). The CDR3 has 18 residues. The V gene's germline CDR1 is MGHRA and CDR2 YSYEKL. V lost 1 base and J 3 bases, leaving 22 bases between the germline ends. The DNA of the CDR3 is TGCGCCAGCAGCCAAGTCGTACAGGGTGGGCTCCTCGGCTACGAGCAGTACTTC. It encodes CASSQVVQGGLLGYEQYF.

Written as DNA, the CDR3 is TGTGCCAGCAGTTTCGGACGCAATAGCAATCAGCCCCAGCATTTT. This encodes CASSFGRNSNQPQHF. The rearrangement links TRBV6-1 to TRBJ1-5; D gene ambiguous. V lost 5 bases to trimming and J lost 0 bases, with 11 bases between them. The germline V gene has CDR1 MNHNS and CDR2 SASEGT. The CDR3 has 15 residues.

The chain carries TRBV5-1 and TRBJ1-2; D is possibly TRBD1 (6 bases). Germline assignment: CDR1 SGHRS and CDR2 YFSETQ. V lost 0 bases and J 2 bases, leaving 11 bases between the germline ends. The CDR3 spans 15 residues. Here the CDR3 DNA reads TGCGCCAGCAGCTTGGCCTCAGGGGAGAACTATGGCTACACCTTC. It yields the protein CASSLASGENYGYTF.

This clonotype was seen at least ten times. This chain connects TRBV6-2 or TRBV6-3 to TRBJ2-1, with TRBD1 matching over 8 bases. The CDR3 covers 16 residues. The germline V gene has CDR1 MNHEY and CDR2 SVGEGT. V lost 4 bases to trimming and J lost 3 bases; unmatched junction nucleotides: 8. The DNA for the CDR3 is TGTGCCAGCAGTTCCCACGGGACAGGCTACTACAATGAGCAGTTCTTC. Residues: CASSSHGTGYYNEQFF.

This clonotype has a count of ten or more. The chain is built from TRBV5-1 and TRBJ2-3; D is possibly TRBD1 (5 bases). V was clipped by 0 bases and J by 2 bases, with 7 bases between them. This CDR3 comprises 14 residues. From germline, CDR1 is SGHRS and CDR2 YFSETQ. The CDR3 coding sequence is TGCGCCAGCAGCTTGGTAGGACACACAGATACGCAGTATTTT. Its translation is CASSLVGHTDTQYF.

In its sample, this clonotype was seen a few times. The chain uses TRBV3-1 and TRBJ2-1, with TRBD2 identical over 10 bases. Germline V CDR1 and CDR2: LGHDT, YNNKEL (reference sequence). The V segment lost 4 bases and the J segment 4 bases; nucleotides outside the gene matches: 7. The CDR3 contains 16 residues. The chain's CDR3 is CASSPLLAGLYNEQFF. CDR3 sequence (DNA): TGTGCCAGCAGCCCCCTACTAGCGGGGCTATACAATGAGCAGTTCTTC.

This sequence joins TRBV7-9 and TRBJ1-4; maybe TRBD1 (6 bases). V gave up 4 bases and J gave up 7 bases, with 13 bases separating them. The CDR3 runs 14 residues. Per the germline V gene, CDR1 is SEHNR and CDR2 is FQNEAQ (reference sequence). The CDR3 DNA sequence: TGTGCCAGCAGCTCAACAGGGTTTGGTGAAAAACTGTTTTTT. This gives the protein CASSSTGFGEKLFF.

In this sample, this clonotype turned up many times. This chain uses TRBV20-1 with TRBJ1-1, with 9 bases that match TRBD1. This CDR3 is 16 amino acids long. V was clipped by 2 bases and J by 1 base; unmatched bases: 8. Looked up from germline, CDR1 is DFQATT and CDR2 is SNEGSKA (reference sequence). CDR3 coding DNA: TGCAGTGCTAGAACGGGACAGGGTCCGGGGAACACTGAAGCTTTCTTT. Translation: CSARTGQGPGNTEAFF.

This clonotype was found a few times. The V gene is TRBV5-1, the J gene TRBJ1-4; 8 bases fit TRBD1. The length of the CDR3 is 15 residues. After removal of 2 bases from V and 4 bases from J, the junction contained 4 bases not matched to a gene. Germline CDR1 reads SGHRS; CDR2 reads YFSETQ. CDR3 DNA: TGCGCCAGCAGCTTCAGGGGGCTGATTAATGAAAAACTGTTTTTT. It yields the protein CASSFRGLINEKLFF.